This passage covers 21 T cell receptor beta chains from one sample sequenced in a study of OX40 agonist ivuxolimab in advanced cancers. Assay used: immunoSEQ multiplex PCR; TCRdb lists only in-frame clones, some missing. This table holds around 68,000 clones, 75% to 90% found once. The starting material was CD4+ or CD8+ T cells sorted from blood, obtained in a trial of the OX40 agonist ivuxolimab. The origin of the receptors is an adult with an advanced solid tumor such as melanoma, head and neck, liver or kidney cancer.

This clone is a singleton in its sample. This chain's CDR3 is CASSLQLGTQYF. CDR3 in DNA: TGTGCCAGCAGCCTGCAGTTGGGTACGCAGTATTTT. J is TRBJ2-3 and V is TRBV7-2; D gene uncertain. V lost 5 bases to trimming and J lost 8 bases, with 11 bases between them. The CDR3 is 12 residues long. In germline, CDR1 is SGHTA, CDR2 FQGNSA. Full variable domain (outside the CDR3, taken from reference TRBV7-2 and TRBJ2-3): GAGVSQSPSNKVTEKGKDVELRCDPISGHTALYWYRQSLGQGLEFLIYFQGNSAPDKSGLPSDRFSAERTGGSVSTLTIQRTQQEDSAVYLCASSLQLGTQYFGPGTRLTVL.

This clone has a single count. V and J are TRBV5-1 and TRBJ2-7; the D is unclear. Germline loops: CDR1 SGHRS, CDR2 YFSETQ. Trimming pared 4 bases from V and 2 bases from J, leaving 10 bases between. The CDR3 runs 13 residues. The CDR3 nucleotides are TGCGCCAGCAGCCTCCCTGGGGCCTACGAGCAGTACTTC. Translation: CASSLPGAYEQYF.

The V call is TRBV18, the J call TRBJ1-2, with D unresolved. CDR3 length: 16 residues. Germline values: CDR1 KGHSH, CDR2 LQKENI. V was clipped by 3 bases and J by 8 bases, with 22 bases between them. The CDR3 region is CASSPPSTGRAGGYTF. CDR3 coding DNA: TGTGCCAGCTCACCCCCTTCCACGGGAAGGGCGGGAGGCTACACCTTC.

The chain recombines TRBV7-3 with TRBJ2-2; 9 bases align to TRBD2. The germline V gene has CDR1 SGHTA and CDR2 FQGTGA. The trim removed 2 bases at V and 7 bases at J, leaving 5 bases unmatched. This CDR3 has 15 residues. DNA for the CDR3: TGTGCCAGCAGCTTACTAGCGGGGCCGGGCGGGGAGCTGTTTTTT. This gives the protein CASSLLAGPGGELFF. The full variable domain, its missing parts supplied by reference TRBV7-3 and TRBJ2-2, is GAGVSQTPSNKVTEKGKYVELRCDPISGHTALYWYRQSLGQGPEFLIYFQGTGAADDSGLPNDRFFAVRPEGSVSTLKIQRTERGDSAVYLCASSLLAGPGGELFFGEGSRLTVL.

This chain connects TRBV19 to TRBJ2-2; TRBD1 agrees at 9 bases. Germline values: CDR1 LNHDA, CDR2 SQIVND (reference sequence). Losses at the gene ends were 6 bases for V and 3 bases for J; bases not matched to a gene: 2. The CDR3 contains 14 residues. The CDR3 loop is CASRDRGYTGELFF. The CDR3 DNA follows: TGTGCCAGTAGAGACAGGGGGTACACCGGGGAGCTGTTTTTT.

Only a few counts were recorded for this clone. The chain has TRBV11-2 and TRBJ2-3, with 11 nucleotides matching TRBD2. CDR1 is SGHAT and CDR2 is FQNNGV in the germline V gene. The CDR3 spans 13 residues. V gave up 8 bases and J gave up 4 bases; unmatched junction bases: 2. CDR3 in DNA: TGTGCCAGCGCACTAGCGGGAGCAGATACGCAGTATTTT. This gives the protein CASALAGADTQYF.

The chain joins TRBV7-9 to TRBJ1-1; D is possibly TRBD1 (6 bases). This CDR3 has 16 amino acids. The germline V gene encodes CDR1 SEHNR and CDR2 FQNEAQ (reference sequence). Trimming left V 5 bases short and J 4 bases short, with 20 bases between. CDR3 nucleotide sequence: TGTGCCAGCAGCCTTCCTTTTGCGGGGGCCGGCACTGAAGCTTTCTTT. Translation: CASSLPFAGAGTEAFF.

In this sample, this clone turned up a few times. J is TRBJ2-1 and V is TRBV4-2, with 10 nucleotides matching TRBD2. CDR3 length: 14 amino acids. Per the germline V gene, CDR1 is LGHNA and CDR2 is YNFKEQ. V lost 6 bases to trimming and J lost 9 bases; unmatched junction nucleotides: 8. The CDR3 bases are TGTGCCAGCAGAACTCTAGCGGGAGCTGGTGAGCAGTTCTTC. Translation: CASRTLAGAGEQFF.

This chain joins TRBV19 and TRBJ2-5; TRBD2 matches at 10 bases. Germline V lookup: CDR1 LNHDA, CDR2 SQIVND (reference sequence). J lost 4 bases, V lost 4 bases, and 12 bases had no gene match. CDR3 length: 17 amino acids. In DNA, the CDR3 is TGTGCCAGTAGTAGGAGCGGCCTAGCGGGAGTAGTAGAGACCCAGTACTTC. Amino acids: CASSRSGLAGVVETQYF.

This rearrangement joins TRBV19 to TRBJ2-3; tentatively, D is TRBD1 (6 bases). V lost 1 base and J 6 bases, leaving 14 bases between the germline ends. The germline V gene encodes CDR1 LNHDA and CDR2 SQIVND (reference sequence). CDR3 length: 15 amino acids. The CDR3, as DNA: TGTGCCAGTAGTATAGGGGGACAAGAGGGGGATACGCAGTATTTT. Amino acid sequence: CASSIGGQEGDTQYF.

The chain uses TRBV2 and TRBJ2-2; D unresolved. Looked up from germline, CDR1 is SNHLY and CDR2 is FYNNEI. Deletions cut 7 bases from V and 3 bases from J, with 3 bases between. The CDR3 covers 11 residues. The CDR3 region is CASKYTGELFF. The CDR3 DNA sequence: TGTGCCAGCAAGTACACCGGGGAGCTGTTTTTT.

This sequence joins TRBV7-9 and TRBJ2-7, with D perhaps TRBD1 or TRBD2 (5 bases each). The CDR3 covers 15 residues. The V gene's germline CDR1 is SEHNR and CDR2 FQNEAQ (reference sequence). Trimming took 3 bases from V and 6 from J, leaving 18 bases between them. The CDR3, as DNA: TGTGCCAGCAGCTTGTCCACCGGGACCCTCACCGAGCAGTACTTC. Translation: CASSLSTGTLTEQYF.

The chain is built from TRBV6-1 and TRBJ1-1; D possibly corresponds to TRBD1 (6 bases). The CDR3 is made up of 16 amino acids. The V gene lost 2 bases and the J gene lost 4 bases, with 17 bases spanning the gap. Germline V CDR1 and CDR2: MNHNS, SASEGT. As DNA, the CDR3 is TGTGCCAGCAGTGAACATACGGCAGGGGAATCCACTGAAGCTTTCTTT. It yields the protein CASSEHTAGESTEAFF.

This chain uses TRBV7-6 with TRBJ2-7, with TRBD2 identical over 7 bases. V lost 5 bases to trimming and J lost 2 bases; unmatched junction nucleotides: 9. This CDR3 contains 15 residues. Germline V gene sequence: CDR1 SGHVS, CDR2 FNYEAQ. CDR3 coding DNA: TGTGCCAGCAGCCGGGATGCGGGGGTGGCCTACGAGCAGTACTTC. It is translated as CASSRDAGVAYEQYF.

In nucleotides, the CDR3 is TGTGCCAGCAGCAGACGGGACCGCGAGCAGTTCTTC. Translated, it gives CASSRRDREQFF. The rearrangement uses TRBV9 and TRBJ2-1; TRBD1 or TRBD2 may be the D gene (5 bases each). The germline CDR1 and CDR2 sequences are SGDLS and YYNGEE. V was cut by 4 bases and J by 10 bases, with 12 bases left in between. The CDR3 is 12 residues long.

This clone appeared once. This chain joins TRBV7-3 and TRBJ2-2, with a tentative D call TRBD2 (5 bases). V was clipped by 1 base and J by 4 bases, with 13 bases between them. Germline V CDR1 and CDR2: SGHTA, FQGTGA. This CDR3 region has 16 residues. CDR3 sequence reads: CASSLMAGSSTGELFF. CDR3 coding DNA: TGTGCCAGCAGCTTAATGGCGGGTTCGAGCACCGGGGAGCTGTTTTTT.

V is TRBV7-2 and J is TRBJ2-5; TRBD2 aligns across 7 bases. Germline V lookup: CDR1 SGHTA, CDR2 FQGNSA. The CDR3 is made up of 13 amino acids. With 3 bases clipped from V and 4 bases from J, the junction kept 2 bases outside the gene matches. The CDR3, as DNA: TGTGCCAGCAGCTTCGCGGGAGTAGAGACCCAGTACTTC. Its protein is CASSFAGVETQYF.

Details on this clone: Other DNA sequences in the sample encode the same CDR3. This chain connects TRBV19 to TRBJ2-1; perhaps TRBD2 as D (6 bases). CDR1 and CDR2 from the germline V gene are LNHDA and SQIVND (reference sequence). The CDR3 sequence is 13 residues long. Between the trimmed V and J ends, which lost 4 bases and 7 bases, there was a span of 11 bases. The CDR3 protein is CASSTHGGNEQFF. The CDR3 DNA is TGTGCCAGTAGTACCCACGGGGGTAATGAGCAGTTCTTC. Full variable domain (missing parts from reference TRBV19 and TRBJ2-1): DGGITQSPKYLFRKEGQNVTLSCEQNLNHDAMYWYRQDPGQGLRLIYYSQIVNDFQKGDIAEGYSVSREKKESFPLTVTSAQKNPTAFYLCASSTHGGNEQFFGPGTRLTVL.

The chain employs TRBV15 and TRBJ2-7, with D uncertain. The V and J ends lost 0 bases and 4 bases respectively, with 4 bases between them. The germline CDR1 and CDR2 sequences are LNHNV and YYDKDF (reference sequence). The CDR3 sequence is 12 residues long. The CDR3 loop reads CATSRDRYEQYF. The DNA for the CDR3 is TGTGCCACCAGCAGAGATCGTTACGAGCAGTACTTC.

The chain uses TRBV6-4 and TRBJ1-1; D unclear. CDR3 length equals 14 residues. The V end was cut by 3 bases, the J end by 4 bases, with 12 bases between. Germline CDR1 and CDR2: MRHNA and SNTAGT. For the CDR3, the DNA is TGTGCCAGCAGTGATCAACCTGGGAGCACTGAAGCTTTCTTT. Translation gives CASSDQPGSTEAFF.

The chain employs TRBV12-5 and TRBJ1-2, with a possible D match to TRBD1 (6 bases). The V end was cut by 4 bases, the J end by 8 bases, with 14 bases between. Germline loops: CDR1 LGHNT, CDR2 FRNRAP. The CDR3 runs 13 residues. The CDR3 loop reads CASGWEGERGYTF. For the CDR3, the DNA is TGTGCTAGTGGTTGGGAGGGGGAAAGGGGCTACACCTTC. The entire variable domain, with the rest obtained from reference TRBV12-5 and TRBJ1-2, is as follows: DARVTQTPRHKVTEMGQEVTMRCQPILGHNTVFWYRQTMMQGLELLAYFRNRAPLDDSGMPKDRFSAEMPDATLATLKIQPSEPRDSAVYFCASGWEGERGYTFGSGTRLTVV.